The sequence of this TCR beta chain was determined in a study of blood T cell repertoires in COVID-19 (dated by TCRdb to between 2020 and 2021). General notes on the study: Samples covering the acute and convalescent phases of COVID-19 were provided by collaborators in the United States, Italy and Spain. Where available, HLA class I and class II types were obtained from metadata supplied by the sample provider rather than from assay-based typing. The repertoires were released in a freely available public database meant as a resource for research on the immune response to SARS-CoV-2. Deeply sampled blood TCRbeta repertoires from subjects exposed to, actively infected with, or recovered from COVID-19 were included in the dataset. Nearly every sample came with metadata listing a de-identified subject ID, COVID-19 status, age in years and sex. The prospective study material was composed of cDNA or gDNA derived from T cells, B-cell-depleted T cells, or PBMCs. Samples were obtained from the ongoing ImmuneRACE study (first 160 participants) and from over a thousand subjects provided by 6 global collaborators.

Collaborating institutions collected whole blood in K2EDTA tubes following their own protocols. For TCRbeta analysis, collaborators shipped samples as frozen whole blood, isolated PBMCs, or DNA extracted from either of those sample types. On the study overall, not on this receptor specifically: The amount of clinical and demographic metadata varied by source and participant and was provided uncurated.

Details on this clone: Which antigen it targets is not known. No base qualities exist here, and no much larger clone lies one base off it.

V and J lose 4 bases and 0 bases, and a span of 9 bases separates them. CDR1 MNHEY and CDR2 SVGAGI are derived from the germline V gene. The CDR3 spans 14 residues, from the cysteine through the phenylalanine. Just CDR3 DNA is preserved here, 42 bases in frame from base 1. TCRbeta CDR3 regions were amplified from genomic DNA by means of the immunoSEQ Assay, a bias-controlled multiplex PCR. Under the source paper's analysis protocol: The number of nucleated cells in each sample was estimated by amplification of reference gene primers within the assay. To quantify the absolute abundance of each unique TCRbeta CDR3 rearrangement, sequence reads were collapsed and filtered. For each sample, productive Simpson clonality was calculated by taking the square root of Simpson's diversity index across productive rearrangements. TCRdb limited this immuneACCESS table to in-frame rearrangements with V and J called. A share of clones is missing; checked studies link under half to unresolved V genes, and the rest is unexplained. V and J calls and clone size are as listed in that table; D and trimming were resolved from the DNA. For this sample there are about 240,000 clones; about 80% appear just once. About 9.5% of the sample is held by the ten biggest clonotypes.

This TCR was sampled from a woman older than 75 with acute or convalescent COVID-19. The rearranged segments are TRBV6-5 and TRBJ1-1; no D gene call is confident. Sequencing was performed on peripheral blood. The CDR3 here reads CASSSRGVNTEAFF. The sequence in DNA is TGTGCCAGCAGTTCACGCGGGGTGAACACTGAAGCTTTCTTT.